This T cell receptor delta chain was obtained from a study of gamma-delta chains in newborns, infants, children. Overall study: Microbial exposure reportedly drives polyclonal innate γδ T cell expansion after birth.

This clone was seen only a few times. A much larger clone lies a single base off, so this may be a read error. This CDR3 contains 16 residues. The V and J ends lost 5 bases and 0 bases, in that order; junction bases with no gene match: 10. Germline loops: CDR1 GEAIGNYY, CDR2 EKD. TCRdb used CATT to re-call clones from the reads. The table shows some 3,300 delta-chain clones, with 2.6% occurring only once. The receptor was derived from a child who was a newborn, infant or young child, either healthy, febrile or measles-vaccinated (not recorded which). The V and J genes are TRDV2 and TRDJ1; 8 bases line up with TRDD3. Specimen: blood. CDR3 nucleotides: TGTGCCTGTGGCCACTTAACTGGGGGCAACACCGATAAACTCATCTTT. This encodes CACGHLTGGNTDKLIF.